This TCR beta chain was observed in a study of blood T cell repertoires in COVID-19. Study at large: COVID-19 samples, acute and convalescent, were from the United States, Italy and Spain. PBMCs, B-cell-depleted T cells, or T cells provided the cDNA or gDNA that made up the material.

Participants were aged about 18 to 89 years from about two dozen US areas. Source study methods: Reference gene primer amplification yielded estimated nucleated cell counts. Generated by immunoSEQ multiplex PCR, the TCRdb table keeps only in-frame clones and is missing some. V and J calls and clone size come straight from that table; D and trimming were deduced from the DNA. The data show hundreds of thousands of clones, with roughly 90% seen just once and roughly 1.6% held by the top ten. The source material was PBMCs or T cells enriched from blood (not recorded which). This TCR was recovered from a woman aged 18-29 years with acute COVID-19.

The CDR3 DNA sequence: TGTGCCAGCAGCTCCGGGACAGGGAACTCCTATAATTCACCCCTCCACTTT. The encoded protein is CASSSGTGNSYNSPLHF. The chain combines TRBV5-5 with TRBJ1-6, with 9 bases fitting TRBD1. The V gene end was trimmed by 3 bases and the J gene end by 0 bases; junction bases not matched to a gene: 4. Germline CDR1 is SGHKS and CDR2 is YYEKEE (reference sequence). The CDR3 sequence is 17 residues long.